A single sample gave rise to the 28 T cell receptor beta chains below, sequenced in a study of blood T cell repertoires in COVID-19. Profiled with immunoSEQ multiplex PCR; TCRdb holds only in-frame clones, not every one. The sample contains approximately 220,000 clones, around 89% of which appear only once. Sequenced material: PBMCs or T cells enriched from blood (not recorded which). These receptors all come from a man in his thirties or forties who had recovered from COVID-19.

DNA for the CDR3: TGCGCCAGCAGCCAAGAAGGCACAGGGAGTCCCTGGAACACTGAAGCTTTCTTT. Protein sequence: CASSQEGTGSPWNTEAFF. The chain combines TRBV4-1 with TRBJ1-1; a possible D gene is TRBD1 (6 bases). There are 18 residues in the CDR3. From germline, CDR1 is MGHRA and CDR2 YSYEKL. The V end lost 0 bases, the J end lost 1 base, and 18 bases lay between the germline ends.

A single count supports this clone. V and J are TRBV3-1 (or the pseudogene TRBV3-2) and TRBJ1-4, with D perhaps matching TRBD1 (6 bases). The CDR3 totals 15 residues. The V end lost 4 bases, the J end lost 8 bases, and 17 bases lay between the germline ends. CDR1 is LGHDT and CDR2 is YNNKEL in the germline V gene (reference sequence). CDR3 sequence (DNA): TGTGCCAGCAGCCCCGCACAGGGCCCCACGGAAAAACTGTTTTTT. The encoded protein is CASSPAQGPTEKLFF.

J is TRBJ2-7 and V is TRBV24-1, with a weak D call TRBD1 (5 bases). V lost 1 base to trimming and J lost 12 bases, with 21 bases between them. Germline lookup yields CDR1 KGHDR and CDR2 SFDVKD. The CDR3 runs to 15 residues. The chain's CDR3 is CATSDFEGAAPRLYF. DNA of the CDR3: TGTGCCACCAGTGATTTCGAAGGGGCAGCTCCTCGTCTGTACTTC.

This chain uses TRBV4-1 with TRBJ1-1; TRBD1 aligns across 8 bases. V gave up 1 base and J gave up 5 bases; unmatched junction bases: 6. CDR3 length equals 15 residues. Germline CDR1 is MGHRA and CDR2 is YSYEKL. The CDR3 loop is CASSQVVTGGTEAFF. The CDR3 coding sequence is TGCGCCAGCAGCCAAGTAGTCACAGGGGGTACTGAAGCTTTCTTT.

This clone was observed a few times. The chain uses TRBV24-1 and TRBJ1-6, with 7 positions matching TRBD1. This CDR3 contains 15 residues. J gave up 4 bases and V 3 bases, and 2 bases lay outside the gene matches. The germline V gene has CDR1 KGHDR and CDR2 SFDVKD. The CDR3: CATSDPGGYNSPLHF. The CDR3 nucleotides read TGTGCCACCAGTGATCCAGGGGGTTATAATTCACCCCTCCACTTT.

The chain uses TRBV10-3 and TRBJ1-1; D remains unclear. Trimming cost V 3 bases and J 1 base, with 15 bases left between them. The CDR3 length is 16 residues. Germline V lookup: CDR1 ENHRY, CDR2 SYGVKD. The CDR3 sequence: CAISDGGNRKNTEAFF. DNA for the CDR3: TGTGCCATCAGTGACGGAGGGAATAGGAAGAACACTGAAGCTTTCTTT.

CDR3 nucleotide sequence: TGTGCCAGCACCGGGGGACGGTCAAGCTCCTATAATTCACCCCTCCACTTT. This encodes CASTGGRSSSYNSPLHF. This chain uses TRBV5-6 with TRBJ1-6; a possible D gene is TRBD1 (5 bases). The CDR3 spans 17 residues. Germline CDR1 and CDR2: SGHDT and YYEEEE. Trimming removed 6 bases at V and 0 bases at J, with 16 bases between.

This sequence joins TRBV5-6 and TRBJ2-7; a weak D match, TRBD1 (6 bases). The CDR3 spans 15 residues. V shed 5 bases and J shed 7 bases, with 22 bases lying between them. Germline lookup yields CDR1 SGHDT and CDR2 YYEEEE. CDR3 amino acids: CASSTTDSPFWEQYF. Here the CDR3 DNA reads TGTGCCAGCAGTACGACGGACAGTCCTTTTTGGGAGCAGTACTTC.

The chain's CDR3 is CASSQGGGAVYEQYF. CDR3 sequence (DNA): TGTGCCAGCAGCCAAGGGGGAGGGGCCGTCTACGAGCAGTACTTC. This chain connects TRBV3-1 (or the pseudogene TRBV3-2) to TRBJ2-7; 7 nucleotides line up with TRBD2. This CDR3 contains 15 residues. Germline CDR1 and CDR2: LGHDT and YNNKEL (reference sequence). Losses at the gene ends were 1 base for V and 3 bases for J; bases not matched to a gene: 6.

This chain joins TRBV3-1 (or the pseudogene TRBV3-2) and TRBJ2-3; tentatively, D is TRBD2 (5 bases). V lost 5 bases and J lost 1, with 16 bases in between. The length of the CDR3 is 16 residues. Germline CDR1 LGHDT, CDR2 YNNKEL (reference sequence). The CDR3 loop reads CASSDGGESGTDTQYF. CDR3 DNA sequence: TGTGCCAGCAGCGATGGTGGGGAGTCGGGCACAGATACGCAGTATTTT.

V usage is TRBV9 and J usage is TRBJ1-2, with a weak D call TRBD1 (6 bases). CDR3 length equals 16 residues. The germline CDR1 and CDR2 sequences are SGDLS and YYNGEE. V gave up 3 bases and J gave up 8 bases, with 23 bases separating them. CDR3 sequence: CASSAARMVRGTGYTF. In nucleotides, the CDR3 is TGTGCCAGCAGCGCAGCCCGGATGGTCAGGGGTACGGGCTACACCTTC.

J is TRBJ1-2 and V is TRBV5-6; 9 nucleotides match TRBD1. The CDR3 is made up of 12 amino acids. The junction had 6 bases not matched to a gene; V was cut back by 4 bases and J by 11 bases. Germline-derived CDR1 and CDR2 are SGHDT and YYEEEE. The chain's CDR3 is CASSPGTGRYTF. The DNA for the CDR3 is TGTGCCAGCAGCCCGGGGACAGGGCGGTACACCTTC.

CDR3 region: CASSTTWDRGLSETQYF. The CDR3 DNA reads TGTGCCAGCAGCACGACATGGGACAGGGGGCTCTCAGAGACCCAGTACTTC. This chain links TRBV7-9 with TRBJ2-5; 12 bases match TRBD1. This CDR3 contains 17 residues. Losses at the gene ends were 5 bases for V and 4 bases for J; bases not matched to a gene: 11. Per germline, CDR1 SEHNR and CDR2 FQNEAQ (reference sequence).

The chain carries TRBV15 and TRBJ2-3; 9 positions match TRBD2. CDR3 length: 16 amino acids. The germline gives CDR1 LNHNV, CDR2 YYDKDF (reference sequence). Losses at the gene ends were 1 base for V and 6 bases for J; bases not matched to a gene: 8. The chain's CDR3 is CATSRGRAGGPDTQYF. The CDR3 DNA follows: TGTGCCACCAGCAGAGGAAGGGCGGGAGGGCCGGATACGCAGTATTTT.

The rearrangement links TRBV30 to TRBJ1-5, with D uncertain. The ends were cut back, 0 bases at V and 3 bases at J, with 15 bases in the middle. There are 16 residues in the CDR3. The germline gives CDR1 GTSNPN, CDR2 SVGIG (reference sequence). The CDR3 DNA follows: TGTGCCTGGAGTGTACCCACGGTCATATTCAATCAGCCCCAGCATTTT. Protein sequence: CAWSVPTVIFNQPQHF.

V usage is TRBV27 and J usage is TRBJ1-6; TRBD1 agrees at 7 bases. The CDR3 is 15 amino acids. Per germline, CDR1 MNHEY and CDR2 SMNVEV (reference sequence). Trimming took 6 bases from V and 4 from J; bases not matched to a gene: 6. CDR3 in DNA: TGTGCCAGCAGACCGACAGGGTCGTATAATTCACCCCTCCACTTT. It translates to CASRPTGSYNSPLHF.

V and J are TRBV10-3 and TRBJ2-2, with a possible D match to TRBD2 (6 bases). Trimming took 11 bases from V and 3 from J, leaving 22 bases between them. This CDR3 region has 16 residues. Germline V gene sequence: CDR1 ENHRY, CDR2 SYGVKD. The CDR3 protein is CAAKADGRQHTGELFF. The CDR3 nucleotides are TGTGCCGCCAAGGCTGATGGGAGGCAGCACACCGGGGAGCTGTTTTTT.

The genes are TRBV2 and TRBJ2-7; tentative D call: TRBD1 (5 bases). V gave up 2 bases and J gave up 2 bases, with 7 bases separating them. This CDR3 spans 13 amino acids. Germline CDR1 SNHLY, CDR2 FYNNEI. For the CDR3, the DNA is TGTGCCAGCAGTGAACCAGGGACCTACGAGCAGTACTTC. Its translation is CASSEPGTYEQYF.

This clone was picked up one time. The chain uses TRBV9 and TRBJ2-7; 7 nucleotides line up with TRBD2. Germline V gene sequence: CDR1 SGDLS, CDR2 YYNGEE. The CDR3 extends over 15 amino acids. The V gene end was trimmed by 2 bases and the J gene end by 3 bases; junction bases not matched to a gene: 8. CDR3 DNA: TGTGCCAGCAGCGTGGGAAGCGGGACTTACTACGAGCAGTACTTC. Protein: CASSVGSGTYYEQYF.

The rearrangement joins TRBV7-2 to TRBJ2-3; perhaps TRBD1 as D (5 bases). The CDR3 consists of 14 residues. Germline CDR1 reads SGHTA; CDR2 reads FQGNSA. The V end was cut by 3 bases, the J end by 2 bases, with 9 bases between. The CDR3 region is CASSLARVTDTQYF. DNA for the CDR3: TGTGCCAGCAGCTTGGCCAGGGTCACAGATACGCAGTATTTT.

V and J are TRBV3-1 (or the pseudogene TRBV3-2) and TRBJ2-1; 8 nucleotides align to TRBD2. V was pared by 5 bases and J by 6 bases, with 12 bases of the junction left unmatched. The CDR3 totals 16 residues. Germline CDR1 is LGHDT and CDR2 is YNNKEL (reference sequence). The CDR3 DNA is TGTGCCAGCAGCTATGGGACTAGTCCGTCGGTCAATGAGCAGTTCTTC. This encodes CASSYGTSPSVNEQFF.

The J gene is TRBJ1-1, the V gene TRBV18; the match to TRBD1 covers 8 bases. Germline CDR1 is KGHSH and CDR2 is LQKENI. J was trimmed by 0 bases and V by 4 bases; bases with no gene match: 1. The length of the CDR3 is 14 residues. The CDR3 bases are TGTGCCAGCTCACGGGACAGGCTGAACACTGAAGCTTTCTTT. Amino acids: CASSRDRLNTEAFF.

The chain has TRBV11-2 and TRBJ2-2; 9 nucleotides agree with TRBD2. CDR1 and CDR2 from the germline V gene are SGHAT and FQNNGV. V dropped 7 bases and J dropped 3; count of bases not matched to a gene: 9. The CDR3 extends over 16 amino acids. CDR3 protein: CASTRTSGPHTGELFF. In DNA form, the CDR3 reads TGTGCCAGCACCCGTACTAGCGGGCCTCACACCGGGGAGCTGTTTTTT.

V usage is TRBV7-5 and J usage is TRBJ1-1; the D segment call TRBD1 is taken from the table without a DNA check. TRBV7-5 has pseudogene status. CDR3 size: 19 residues. The CDR3 nucleotides read TGTGCCAGAAGCGAACTCTATAAAGAAGTATCAGGGGATCACACTGAAGCTTTCTTT. Amino acid sequence: CARSELYKEVSGDHTEAFF.

Only one count was recorded for this clone. Without the conserved terminal phenylalanine or tryptophan, this CDR3 likely stems from a read error. The DNA is left out, because the CDR3 cannot be placed on it with certainty; the CDR3 is given as TCRdb lists it. This sequence joins TRBV7-9 and TRBJ2-4; the D call TRBD1 from the table was never checked on the DNA. The CDR3 comprises 10 residues, both ends counted. The germline CDR1 and CDR2 sequences are SEHNR and FQNEAQ (reference sequence). This CDR3 reads CAMGRGQSSI.

The CDR3 coding sequence is TGTGCCAGCTCGGAGCTTTCAGTTCTGGGCTATGGCTACACCTTC. It specifies CASSELSVLGYGYTF. The chain combines TRBV18 with TRBJ1-2, with D hard to call. The CDR3 is 15 amino acids. Trimming cost V 6 bases and J 4 bases, with 18 bases left between them. The germline CDR1 and CDR2 sequences are KGHSH and LQKENI.

The V and J genes are TRBV27 and TRBJ2-1; TRBD2 aligns across 9 bases. The V segment lost 6 bases and the J segment 7 bases; nucleotides outside the gene matches: 10. The CDR3 contains 15 residues. Germline-derived CDR1 and CDR2 are MNHEY and SMNVEV (reference sequence). The CDR3 DNA is TGTGCCAGCAGCCAAGGGGTAGCGGGAGTAAATGAGCAGTTCTTC. Encoded protein: CASSQGVAGVNEQFF.

The rearrangement links TRBV19 to TRBJ1-2; TRBD1 agrees at 11 bases. This CDR3 is built from 15 residues. Germline V gene lookup returns CDR1 LNHDA and CDR2 SQIVND (reference sequence). Trimming cost V 6 bases and J 4 bases; bases outside gene matches: 7. CDR3 amino acids: CASSPGTGGGYGYTF. DNA of the CDR3: TGTGCCAGTAGCCCCGGGACAGGGGGAGGCTATGGCTACACCTTC.